This TCR beta chain was identified during a study of blood T cell repertoires in COVID-19. Study-wide context: PBMCs, B-cell-depleted T cells, or T cells were the source of the cDNA or gDNA that made up the material.

Profiling relied on immunoSEQ multiplex PCR, and the TCRdb table lists in-frame clones only, not all of them. The data show roughly 110,000 clones, 76% seen once. The CDR3 is 14 residues long. The germline V gene encodes CDR1 SNHLY and CDR2 FYNNEI. Trimming removed 6 bases from V and 0 bases from J, with 12 bases in between. The sequence derives from an elderly man with COVID-19, enrolled during active disease. The sequenced sample was peripheral blood. This chain connects TRBV2 to TRBJ2-7; no clear D gene. As DNA, the CDR3 is TGTGCCAGCAGGGGTGAGTGGAGCTCCTACGAGCAGTACTTC. Its translation: CASRGEWSSYEQYF.